The source of this TCR beta chain is a study of T cell responses to AZD1222 COVID-19 vaccine. Broader study findings: Recipients of two AZD1222 doses showed rising Spike-specific TCR breadth and depth.

CDR3 length: 12 residues. Germline CDR1 reads LGHDT; CDR2 reads YNNKEL (reference sequence). V dropped 8 bases and J dropped 4 bases, with 11 bases sitting between them. Assay used: immunoSEQ multiplex PCR; TCRdb lists only in-frame clones, some missing. In the table there are 200,000 or so clones, 90% to 95% of which are singletons. Points on this clone: As yet, its antigen is unknown.

Sequencing was performed on peripheral blood, taken on day 0 of MenACWY control vaccination. This chain connects TRBV3-1 (or the pseudogene TRBV3-2) to TRBJ2-5; no definite D call. The TCR sequence derives from an adult in good health. CDR3 residues: CASLTPGETQYF. Written as DNA, the CDR3 is TGTGCCAGCCTCACGCCGGGAGAGACCCAGTACTTC.